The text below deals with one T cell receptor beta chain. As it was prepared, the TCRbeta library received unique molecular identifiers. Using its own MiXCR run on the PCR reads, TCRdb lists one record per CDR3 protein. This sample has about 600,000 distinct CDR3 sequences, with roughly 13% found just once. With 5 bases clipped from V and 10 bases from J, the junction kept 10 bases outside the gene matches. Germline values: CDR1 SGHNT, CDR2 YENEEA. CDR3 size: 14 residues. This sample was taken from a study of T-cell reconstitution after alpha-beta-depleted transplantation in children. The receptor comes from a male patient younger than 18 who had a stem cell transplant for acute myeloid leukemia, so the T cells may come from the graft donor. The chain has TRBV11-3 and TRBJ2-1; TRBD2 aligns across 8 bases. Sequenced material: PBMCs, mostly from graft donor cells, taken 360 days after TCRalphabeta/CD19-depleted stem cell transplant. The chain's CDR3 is CASSAGLGAREQFF. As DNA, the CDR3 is TGTGCCAGCAGCGCGGGACTAGGAGCCCGCGAGCAGTTCTTC. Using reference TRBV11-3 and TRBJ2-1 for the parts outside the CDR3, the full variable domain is EAGVVQSPRYKIIEKKQPVAFWCNPISGHNTLYWYLQNLGQGPELLIRYENEEAVDDSQLPKDRFSAERLKGVDSTLKIQPAELGDSAVYLCASSAGLGAREQFFGPGTRLTVL.